Sequencing of this TCR beta chain was carried out in a study of OX40 agonist ivuxolimab in advanced cancers. Study details: Among those enrolled, mean age was 60 years (range about 23 to 79) and 82.7% were male. Two patients with cutaneous melanoma and one with hepatocellular carcinoma, three in total, showed partial responses.

This clone was seen a few times. The protocol was immunoSEQ multiplex PCR, while the TCRdb copy is restricted to in-frame clones and leaves out a portion. Among 54,000 or so clones listed, approximately 87% were seen once. Specimen: CD4+ or CD8+ T cells sorted from blood, collected in a trial of the OX40 agonist ivuxolimab. The sequence derives from an adult with an advanced solid tumor such as melanoma, head and neck, liver or kidney cancer.

This chain's CDR3 is CASSQSGSPLYEQYF. For the CDR3, the DNA is TGCGCCAGCAGCCAAAGCGGGAGTCCGCTCTACGAGCAGTACTTC. The chain is built from TRBV4-1 and TRBJ2-7; 8 bases match TRBD2. V lost 2 bases to trimming and J lost 3 bases; unmatched junction nucleotides: 6. CDR3 size: 15 residues. In germline, CDR1 is MGHRA, CDR2 YSYEKL.